This T cell receptor (beta chain) was captured in a study of T-cell reconstitution after alpha-beta-depleted transplantation in children. The germline V and J ends were trimmed by 7 bases and 0 bases, with 9 bases remaining between them. This CDR3 has 12 amino acids. Per germline, CDR1 SQVTM and CDR2 ANQGSEA. For TCRbeta, the library was prepared with unique molecular identifiers. TCRdb re-called the PCR reads with MiXCR, one entry per CDR3 protein. The table lists about 610,000 distinct CDR3 sequences, about 10% of them singletons, with about 4% in the top ten. The V and J genes are TRBV29-1 and TRBJ2-5; no clear D gene. The source was PBMCs from the stem cell graft donor, collected from the stem cell graft. This clonotype originated in a human donor who donated a stem cell graft to a child with acute myeloid leukemia. The CDR3 sequence is CSALSYQETQYF. DNA of the CDR3: TGCAGCGCCTTATCGTACCAAGAGACCCAGTACTTC.